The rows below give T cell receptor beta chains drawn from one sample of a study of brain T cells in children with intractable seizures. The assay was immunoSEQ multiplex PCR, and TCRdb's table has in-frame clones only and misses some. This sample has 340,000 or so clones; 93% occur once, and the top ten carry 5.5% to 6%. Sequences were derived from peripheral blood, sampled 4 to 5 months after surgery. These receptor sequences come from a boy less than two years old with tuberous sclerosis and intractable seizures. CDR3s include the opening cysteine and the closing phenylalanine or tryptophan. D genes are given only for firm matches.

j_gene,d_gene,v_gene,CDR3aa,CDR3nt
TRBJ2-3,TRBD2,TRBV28,CAIRTSGTDTQYF,TGTGCCATCCGGACTAGCGGCACAGATACGCAGTATTTT
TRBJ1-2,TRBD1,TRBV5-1,CASTGGDYGYTF,TGCGCCAGCACAGGGGGCGACTATGGCTACACCTTC
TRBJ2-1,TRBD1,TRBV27,CASSFQTGLTYNEQFF,TGTGCCAGCAGTTTCCAGACAGGGCTCACCTACAATGAGCAGTTCTTC
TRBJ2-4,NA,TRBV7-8,CASSGAKNIQYF,TGTGCCAGCAGTGGAGCCAAAAACATTCAGTACTTC
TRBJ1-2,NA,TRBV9,CASSPSDRTYGYTF,TGTGCCAGCAGCCCTTCGGACAGAACCTATGGCTACACCTTC
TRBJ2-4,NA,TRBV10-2,CASCSVLGGKNIQYF,TGCGCCAGCTGCAGTGTGTTGGGAGGCAAAAACATTCAGTACTTC
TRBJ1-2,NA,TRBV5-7,CASSPGGGQNYGYTF,TGTGCCAGCAGCCCGGGGGGTGGACAGAACTATGGCTACACCTTC
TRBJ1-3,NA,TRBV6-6,CASIGPMGNTIYF,TGTGCCAGCATCGGGCCCATGGGAAACACCATATATTTT
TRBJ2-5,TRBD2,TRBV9,CASSPPTAAGAQYF,TGTGCCAGCAGCCCCCCGACGGCGGCGGGGGCCCAGTACTTC
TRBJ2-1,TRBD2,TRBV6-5,CASSYGTSLFDEQFF,TGTGCCAGCAGTTACGGGACTAGCCTTTTCGATGAGCAGTTCTTC
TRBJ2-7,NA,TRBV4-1,CASSQVRGTGYEQYF,TGCGCCAGCAGCCAAGTCCGGGGAACTGGCTACGAGCAGTACTTC
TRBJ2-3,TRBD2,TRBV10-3,CAISESGAGGTRDTQYF,TGTGCCATCAGTGAGTCAGGAGCGGGGGGGACCCGGGATACGCAGTATTTT
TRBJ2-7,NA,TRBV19,CASSIGTPSYEQYF,TGTGCCAGTAGTATAGGGACACCTTCCTACGAGCAGTACTTC
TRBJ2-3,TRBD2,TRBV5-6,CASSLGTRTDTQYF,TGTGCCAGCAGCTTAGGGACTAGAACAGATACGCAGTATTTT
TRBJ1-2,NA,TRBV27,CASSLAGGGGYTF,TGTGCCAGCAGTTTAGCCGGCGGGGGTGGCTACACCTTC
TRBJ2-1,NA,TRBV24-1,CATTLGGDNEQFF,TGTGCCACCACCCTTGGCGGGGACAATGAGCAGTTCTTC
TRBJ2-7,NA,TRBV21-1,CASSKERRISYEQYF,TGTGCCAGCAGCAAAGAGCGCAGGATCTCCTACGAGCAGTACTTC
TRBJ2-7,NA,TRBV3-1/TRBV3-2,CASSQGSYEQYF,TGTGCCAGCAGCCAAGGTAGCTACGAGCAGTACTTC